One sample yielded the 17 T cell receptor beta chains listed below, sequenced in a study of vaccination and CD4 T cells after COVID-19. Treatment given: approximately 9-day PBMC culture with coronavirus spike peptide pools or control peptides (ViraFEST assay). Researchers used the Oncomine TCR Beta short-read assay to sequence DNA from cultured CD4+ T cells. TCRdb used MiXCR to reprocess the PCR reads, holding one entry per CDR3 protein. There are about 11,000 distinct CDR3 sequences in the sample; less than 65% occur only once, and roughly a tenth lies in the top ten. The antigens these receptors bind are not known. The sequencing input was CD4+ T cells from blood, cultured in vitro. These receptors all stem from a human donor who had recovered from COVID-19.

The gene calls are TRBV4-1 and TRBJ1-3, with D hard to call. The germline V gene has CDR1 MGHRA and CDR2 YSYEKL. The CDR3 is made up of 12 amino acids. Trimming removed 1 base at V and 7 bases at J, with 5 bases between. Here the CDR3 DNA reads TGCGCCAGCAGCCAAGTTGGGAACACCATATATTTT. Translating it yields CASSQVGNTIYF.

The CDR3 sequence is CASSEGQGTGELFF. CDR3 nucleotides: TGTGCCAGCAGTGAGGGACAGGGCACCGGGGAGCTGTTTTTT. The rearrangement uses TRBV6-4 and TRBJ2-2, with 9 bases matching TRBD1. Trimming cost V 3 bases and J 4 bases; bases outside gene matches: 0. The CDR3 length is 14 residues. CDR1 MRHNA and CDR2 SNTAGT come from the germline V gene.

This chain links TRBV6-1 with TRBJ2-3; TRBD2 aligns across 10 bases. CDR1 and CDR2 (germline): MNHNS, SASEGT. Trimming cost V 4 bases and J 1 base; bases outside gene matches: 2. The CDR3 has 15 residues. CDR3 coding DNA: TGTGCCAGCAGTGGGCTAGCGGGGGGCACAGATACGCAGTATTTT. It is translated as CASSGLAGGTDTQYF.

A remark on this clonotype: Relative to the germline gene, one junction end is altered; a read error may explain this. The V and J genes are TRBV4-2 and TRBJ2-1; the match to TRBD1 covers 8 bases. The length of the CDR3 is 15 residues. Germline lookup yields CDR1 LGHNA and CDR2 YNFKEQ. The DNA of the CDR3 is TGTGCCAGCACCCAAGGGCAGGGGGCATACAATGAGCAGTTCTTC. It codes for CASTQGQGAYNEQFF.

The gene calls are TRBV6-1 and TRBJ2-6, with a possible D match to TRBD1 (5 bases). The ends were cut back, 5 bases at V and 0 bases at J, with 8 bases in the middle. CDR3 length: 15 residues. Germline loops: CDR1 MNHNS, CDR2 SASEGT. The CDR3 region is CASSIRGSGANVLTF. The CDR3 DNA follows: TGTGCCAGCAGTATTAGGGGCTCTGGGGCCAACGTCCTGACTTTC.

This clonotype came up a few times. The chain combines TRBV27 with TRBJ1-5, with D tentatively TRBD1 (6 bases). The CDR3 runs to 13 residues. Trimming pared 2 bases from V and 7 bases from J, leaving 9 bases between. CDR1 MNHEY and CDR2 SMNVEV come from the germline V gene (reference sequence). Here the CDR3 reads CASSLRRGQPQHF. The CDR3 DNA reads TGTGCCAGCAGTTTACGCAGGGGACAGCCCCAGCATTTT.

Here the CDR3 DNA reads TGCAGCGTTGGGTTAACTAGCGGGGGGATCGGGGAGCTGTTTTTT. This translates into CSVGLTSGGIGELFF. The chain combines TRBV29-1 with TRBJ2-2; 12 nucleotides agree with TRBD2. The germline CDR1 and CDR2 sequences are SQVTM and ANQGSEA. V lost 4 bases and J lost 7; bases outside the gene matches: 7. This CDR3 is 15 amino acids long.

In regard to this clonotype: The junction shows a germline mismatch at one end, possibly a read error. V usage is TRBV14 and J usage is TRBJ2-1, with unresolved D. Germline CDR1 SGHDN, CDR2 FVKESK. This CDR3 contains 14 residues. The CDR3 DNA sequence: TGTGTCAGCAGCCAAGGAAGGCTGTTAGGTGAGCAGTTCTTC. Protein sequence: CVSSQGRLLGEQFF. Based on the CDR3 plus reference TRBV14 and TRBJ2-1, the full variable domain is EAGVTQFPSHSVIEKGQTVTLRCDPISGHDNLYWYRRVMGKEIKFLLHFVKESKQDESGMPNNRFLAERTGGTYSTLKVQPAELEDSGVYFCVSSQGRLLGEQFFGPGTRLTVL.

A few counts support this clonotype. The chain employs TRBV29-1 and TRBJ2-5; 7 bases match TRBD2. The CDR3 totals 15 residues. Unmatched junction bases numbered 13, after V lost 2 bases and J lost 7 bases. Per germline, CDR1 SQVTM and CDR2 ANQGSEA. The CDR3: CSVELLAASTGTQYF. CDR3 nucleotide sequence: TGCAGCGTTGAATTGCTAGCGGCAAGTACCGGGACCCAGTACTTC.

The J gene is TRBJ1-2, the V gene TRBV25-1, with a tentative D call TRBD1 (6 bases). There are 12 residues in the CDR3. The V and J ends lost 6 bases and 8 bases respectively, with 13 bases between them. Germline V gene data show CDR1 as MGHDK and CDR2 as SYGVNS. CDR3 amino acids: CASRRDTAGYTF. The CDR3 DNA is TGTGCCAGCAGGCGGGACACGGCGGGCTACACCTTC.

CDR3 residues: CSASGLTVSTDTQYF. CDR3 DNA sequence: TGCAGTGCTAGCGGCCTGACAGTCTCCACAGATACGCAGTATTTT. The rearrangement joins TRBV20-1 to TRBJ2-3, with a tentative D call TRBD1 (5 bases). V lost 3 bases to trimming and J lost 2 bases, with 15 bases between them. There are 15 residues in the CDR3. Germline V gives CDR1 DFQATT, CDR2 SNEGSKA (reference sequence).

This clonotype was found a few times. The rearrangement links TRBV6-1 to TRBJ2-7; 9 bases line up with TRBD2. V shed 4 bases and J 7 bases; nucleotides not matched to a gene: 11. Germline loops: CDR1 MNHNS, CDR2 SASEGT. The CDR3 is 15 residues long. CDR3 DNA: TGTGCCAGCAGTGTGGGTGCGGGAGGGCCGCTGGAGCAGTACTTC. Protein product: CASSVGAGGPLEQYF.

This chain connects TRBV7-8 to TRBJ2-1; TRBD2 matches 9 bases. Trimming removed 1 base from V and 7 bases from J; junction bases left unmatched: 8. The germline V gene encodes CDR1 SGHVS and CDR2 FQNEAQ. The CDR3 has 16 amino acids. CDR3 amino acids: CASSLGLAGGGNEQFF. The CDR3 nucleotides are TGTGCCAGCAGCTTAGGACTGGCGGGAGGGGGGAATGAGCAGTTCTTC.

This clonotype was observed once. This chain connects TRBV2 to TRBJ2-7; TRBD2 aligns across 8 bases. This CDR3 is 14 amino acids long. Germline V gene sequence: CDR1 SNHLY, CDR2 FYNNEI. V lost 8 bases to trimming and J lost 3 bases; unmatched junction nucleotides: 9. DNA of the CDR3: TGTGCCAGCCGCGCGGGGGGAGGGGGCTACGAGCAGTACTTC. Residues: CASRAGGGGYEQYF.

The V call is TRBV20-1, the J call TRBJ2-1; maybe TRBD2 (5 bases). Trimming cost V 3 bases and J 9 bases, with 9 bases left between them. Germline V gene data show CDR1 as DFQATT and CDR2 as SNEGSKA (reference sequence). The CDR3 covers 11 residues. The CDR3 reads CSARSEGEQFF. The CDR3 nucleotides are TGCAGTGCTAGGTCCGAGGGTGAGCAGTTCTTC.

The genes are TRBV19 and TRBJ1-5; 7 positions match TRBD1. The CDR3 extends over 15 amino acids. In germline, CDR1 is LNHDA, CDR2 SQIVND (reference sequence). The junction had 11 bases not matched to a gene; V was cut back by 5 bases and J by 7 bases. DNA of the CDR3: TGTGCCAGTAGTGCCGACAGGGTGCTAGGGCAGCCCCAGCATTTT. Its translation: CASSADRVLGQPQHF. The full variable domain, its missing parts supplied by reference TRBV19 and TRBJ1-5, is DGGITQSPKYLFRKEGQNVTLSCEQNLNHDAMYWYRQDPGQGLRLIYYSQIVNDFQKGDIAEGYSVSREKKESFPLTVTSAQKNPTAFYLCASSADRVLGQPQHFGDGTRLSIL.

The CDR3 bases are TGTGCCAGCAGTTTATGGGGGGCCCAGACTTATGGCTACACCTTC. As protein: CASSLWGAQTYGYTF. The chain has TRBV27 and TRBJ1-2, with a weak D call TRBD1 (6 bases). The V end was cut by 1 base, the J end by 5 bases, with 14 bases between. The CDR3 totals 15 residues. Germline loops: CDR1 MNHEY, CDR2 SMNVEV (reference sequence).